These T cell receptor beta chains were read from a single sample in a study of technical replicates of blood from a few donors. Only in-frame clones appear in the TCRdb table, and some are missing; sequencing was by immunoSEQ multiplex PCR. Of roughly 69,000 clones in the sample, about 97% were seen once. The sequenced material came from T cells isolated from PBMCs. The receptor set was obtained from a human donor in good health. CDR3s include the opening cysteine and the closing phenylalanine or tryptophan. Fields, in order: clone size, V gene, J gene, D gene, CDR3 protein, CDR3 DNA. The D gene is left open where the match is weak. Clone size is given for some rows only: seen once, a few or many times, or a class if the clone is expanded.

size: -; V: TRBV5-6; J: TRBJ2-3; D: -; CDR3: CASSRDLRRTDTQYF; DNA: TGTGCCAGCAGTCGGGACTTACGTCGCACAGATACGCAGTATTTT
size: -; V: TRBV7-2; J: TRBJ2-7; D: -; CDR3: CASSLQTANPQYF; DNA: TGTGCCAGCAGCTTACAGACAGCTAATCCGCAGTACTTC
size: -; V: TRBV18; J: TRBJ2-5; D: TRBD2; CDR3: CASSPGRGVLETQYF; DNA: TGTGCCAGCTCACCCGGGAGGGGGGTCCTGGAGACCCAGTACTTC
size: -; V: TRBV5-1; J: TRBJ1-1; D: -; CDR3: CASSLMGAGNTEAFF; DNA: TGCGCCAGCAGCTTGATGGGGGCAGGGAACACTGAAGCTTTCTTT
size: -; V: TRBV7-9; J: TRBJ1-1; D: -; CDR3: CASSLGANTEAFF; DNA: TGTGCCAGCAGCTTAGGAGCGAACACTGAAGCTTTCTTT
size: -; V: TRBV4-2; J: TRBJ2-7; D: TRBD2; CDR3: CASSQNAPSGGEQYF; DNA: TGTGCCAGCAGCCAAAACGCGCCAAGCGGGGGCGAGCAGTACTTC
size: -; V: TRBV19; J: TRBJ2-7; D: -; CDR3: CASNRQGSYEQYF; DNA: TGTGCCAGTAATAGGCAGGGATCCTACGAGCAGTACTTC
size: -; V: TRBV5-1; J: TRBJ2-2; D: TRBD2; CDR3: CASSTPSGVNTGELFF; DNA: TGCGCCAGCAGCACCCCTAGCGGGGTTAACACCGGGGAGCTGTTTTTT
size: -; V: TRBV9; J: TRBJ1-1; D: TRBD1; CDR3: CASSVGTGWNTEAFF; DNA: TGTGCCAGCAGCGTAGGGACAGGGTGGAACACTGAAGCTTTCTTT
size: -; V: TRBV6-1; J: TRBJ1-1; D: -; CDR3: CASSASPEAFF; DNA: TGTGCCAGCAGTGCCAGTCCTGAAGCTTTCTTT
size: -; V: TRBV15; J: TRBJ2-6; D: -; CDR3: CATSLMGHPGANVLTF; DNA: TGTGCCACCAGCCTGATGGGACATCCTGGGGCCAACGTCCTGACTTTC
size: -; V: TRBV30; J: TRBJ1-1; D: -; CDR3: CAWRGGTANTEAFF; DNA: TGTGCCTGGAGGGGCGGGACCGCGAACACTGAAGCTTTCTTT
size: -; V: TRBV7-9; J: TRBJ2-2; D: TRBD1; CDR3: CASSLKQGSVGGELFF; DNA: TGTGCCAGCAGCCTTAAACAGGGGAGCGTCGGCGGGGAGCTGTTTTTT
size: -; V: TRBV6-1; J: TRBJ1-1; D: -; CDR3: CASSAAGVWAFF; DNA: TGTGCCAGCAGCGCAGCGGGGGTATGGGCTTTCTTT
size: -; V: TRBV5-4; J: TRBJ2-7; D: -; CDR3: CASSLIPGLDYEQYF; DNA: TGTGCCAGCAGCTTGATTCCAGGTCTTGACTACGAGCAGTACTTC
size: -; V: TRBV27; J: TRBJ2-7; D: -; CDR3: CASRKTTDIEQYF; DNA: TGTGCCAGCCGAAAGACCACGGACATCGAGCAGTACTTC
size: -; V: TRBV28; J: TRBJ1-1; D: TRBD1; CDR3: CASSADRESAEAFF; DNA: TGTGCCAGCAGTGCGGACAGGGAAAGCGCTGAAGCTTTCTTT
size: -; V: TRBV10-3; J: TRBJ2-7; D: -; CDR3: CAISGQPVGGYEQYF; DNA: TGTGCCATCAGTGGCCAGCCTGTGGGAGGCTACGAGCAGTACTTC
size: -; V: TRBV6-1; J: TRBJ1-2; D: -; CDR3: CASSEAFFGEEFDGYTF; DNA: TGTGCCAGCAGTGAAGCGTTCTTCGGGGAAGAGTTCGATGGCTACACCTTC
size: few; V: TRBV6-4; J: TRBJ1-6; D: -; CDR3: CASSDSPGNNSPLHF; DNA: TGTGCCAGCAGTGACTCGCCAGGGAACAATTCACCCCTCCACTTT
size: -; V: TRBV14; J: TRBJ1-4; D: -; CDR3: CASSHTYEKLFF; DNA: TGTGCCAGCAGCCATACTTATGAAAAACTGTTTTTT
size: few; V: TRBV7-9; J: TRBJ2-1; D: TRBD2; CDR3: CASSPGTSGIYLGVNEQFF; DNA: TGTGCCAGCAGCCCCGGGACTAGCGGGATATATCTGGGGGTCAATGAGCAGTTCTTC
size: -; V: TRBV7-9; J: TRBJ2-1; D: TRBD2; CDR3: CASSFKSGKSYNEQFF; DNA: TGTGCCAGCAGCTTTAAGAGCGGGAAATCCTACAATGAGCAGTTCTTC
size: -; V: TRBV4-3; J: TRBJ1-1; D: -; CDR3: CASSQDPGDMITEAFF; DNA: TGCGCCAGCAGCCAAGACCCAGGTGATATGATCACTGAAGCTTTCTTT
size: -; V: TRBV10-3; J: TRBJ1-1; D: -; CDR3: CAISDEGTGIRKF; DNA: TGTGCCATCAGTGACGAAGGTACAGGAATAAGGAAATTT
size: -; V: TRBV19; J: TRBJ2-7; D: TRBD2; CDR3: CASTSGTSKSYEQYF; DNA: TGTGCCAGTACCTCCGGGACTAGCAAGTCCTACGAGCAGTACTTC
size: -; V: TRBV2; J: TRBJ1-1; D: -; CDR3: CASSEQDIQVRAFF; DNA: TGTGCCAGCAGCGAACAGGACATTCAAGTCCGAGCTTTCTTT
size: few; V: TRBV18; J: TRBJ2-4; D: -; CDR3: CASSPPKGGNENIQYF; DNA: TGTGCCAGCTCACCACCGAAAGGCGGGAACGAAAACATTCAGTACTTC
size: -; V: TRBV29-1; J: TRBJ2-7; D: TRBD2; CDR3: CSVLPGGYEQYF; DNA: TGCAGCGTACTACCGGGAGGCTACGAGCAGTACTTC
size: -; V: TRBV9; J: TRBJ2-5; D: TRBD2; CDR3: CASSPSLAGGPETQYF; DNA: TGTGCCAGCAGCCCCTCACTAGCGGGAGGGCCAGAGACCCAGTACTTC
size: -; V: TRBV27; J: TRBJ1-2; D: TRBD1; CDR3: CASRPGTGNGYTF; DNA: TGTGCCAGCAGGCCCGGGACAGGGAACGGCTACACCTTC
size: once; V: TRBV9; J: TRBJ1-2; D: -; CDR3: CASSVAVGEGYTF; DNA: TGTGCCAGCAGCGTAGCGGTCGGGGAGGGCTACACCTTC